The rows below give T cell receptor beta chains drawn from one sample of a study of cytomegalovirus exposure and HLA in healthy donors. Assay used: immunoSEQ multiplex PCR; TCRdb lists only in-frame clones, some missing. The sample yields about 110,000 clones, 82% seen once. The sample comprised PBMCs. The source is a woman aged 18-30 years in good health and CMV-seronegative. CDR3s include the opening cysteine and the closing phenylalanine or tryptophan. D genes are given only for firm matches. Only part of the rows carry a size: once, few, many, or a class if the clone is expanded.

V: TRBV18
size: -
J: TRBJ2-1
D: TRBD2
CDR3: CASSPQREVGNEQFF
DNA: TGTGCCAGCTCACCCCAGCGGGAGGTGGGGAATGAGCAGTTCTTC

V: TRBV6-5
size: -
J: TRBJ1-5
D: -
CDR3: CASSYSIQSNQPQHF
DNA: TGTGCCAGCAGTTACTCGATACAGTCCAATCAGCCCCAGCATTTT

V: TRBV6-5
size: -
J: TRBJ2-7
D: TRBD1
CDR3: CASSLFGQGTYEQYF
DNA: TGTGCCAGCAGTCTCTTCGGACAGGGGACCTACGAGCAGTACTTC

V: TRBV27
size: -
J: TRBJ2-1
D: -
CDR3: CASSSDWYNEQFF
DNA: TGTGCCAGCAGTTCCGACTGGTACAATGAGCAGTTCTTC

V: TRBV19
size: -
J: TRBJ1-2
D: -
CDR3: CASSTNERGAHGYTF
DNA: TGTGCCAGTAGTACCAACGAAAGGGGCGCACATGGCTACACCTTC

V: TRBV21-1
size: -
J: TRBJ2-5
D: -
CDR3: CASSSRLAGGQETQYF
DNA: TGTGCCAGCAGCTCCCGACTAGCGGGGGGGCAGGAGACCCAGTACTTC

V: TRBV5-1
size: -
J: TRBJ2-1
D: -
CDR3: CASSLALEGEQFF
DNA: TGCGCCAGCAGCTTGGCGCTAGAGGGTGAGCAGTTCTTC

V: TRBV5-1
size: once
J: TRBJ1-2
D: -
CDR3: CASSLEGYGYTF
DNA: TGCGCCAGCAGCTTGGAGGGGTATGGCTACACCTTC

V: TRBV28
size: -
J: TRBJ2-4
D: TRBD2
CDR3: CASSPMGGDIQYF
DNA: TGTGCCAGCAGTCCTATGGGGGGGGACATTCAGTACTTC

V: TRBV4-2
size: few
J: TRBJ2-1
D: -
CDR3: CASSQDLFDWYNEQFF
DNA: TGTGCCAGCAGCCAAGACCTGTTCGACTGGTACAATGAGCAGTTCTTC

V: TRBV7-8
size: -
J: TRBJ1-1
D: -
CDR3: CASSLIVTGTEAFF
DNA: TGTGCCAGCAGCTTGATTGTGACGGGCACTGAAGCTTTCTTT

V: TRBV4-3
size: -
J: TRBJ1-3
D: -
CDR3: CASSQVATWRASGNTIYF
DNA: TGCGCCAGCAGCCAAGTGGCCACGTGGAGGGCATCTGGAAACACCATATATTTT

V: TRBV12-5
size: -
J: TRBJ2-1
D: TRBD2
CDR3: CASGSSSGGSYNEQFF
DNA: TGTGCTAGTGGTTCATCTAGCGGGGGCTCCTACAATGAGCAGTTCTTC

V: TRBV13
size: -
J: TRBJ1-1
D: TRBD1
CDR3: CASSWGTGGNTEAFF
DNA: TGTGCCAGCAGCTGGGGGACAGGGGGGAACACTGAAGCTTTCTTT

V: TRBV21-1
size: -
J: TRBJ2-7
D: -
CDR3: CASSKISGYEQYF
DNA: TGTGCCAGCAGCAAGATATCGGGGTACGAGCAGTACTTC

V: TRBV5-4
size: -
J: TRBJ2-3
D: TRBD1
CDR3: CASSYLGQGTDTQYF
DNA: TGTGCCAGCAGCTACCTCGGACAGGGAACAGATACGCAGTATTTT

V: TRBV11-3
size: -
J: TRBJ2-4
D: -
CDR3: CASSPRLAKNIQYF
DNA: TGTGCCAGCAGCCCTAGGTTGGCCAAAAACATTCAGTACTTC

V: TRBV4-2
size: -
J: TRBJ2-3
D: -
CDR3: CASSQNSALSTDTQYF
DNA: TGTGCCAGCAGCCAGAACTCCGCTCTTAGCACAGATACGCAGTATTTT

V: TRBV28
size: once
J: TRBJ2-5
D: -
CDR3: CASSSYRESETQYF
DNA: TGTGCCAGCAGTTCGTATCGGGAGTCGGAGACCCAGTACTTC

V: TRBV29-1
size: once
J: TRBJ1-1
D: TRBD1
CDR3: CSVDVRGQEAFF
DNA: TGCAGCGTTGATGTCAGGGGGCAGGAAGCTTTCTTT

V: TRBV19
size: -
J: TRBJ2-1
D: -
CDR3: CASSLGGDYNEQFF
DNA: TGTGCCAGTAGTTTGGGCGGGGACTACAATGAGCAGTTCTTC

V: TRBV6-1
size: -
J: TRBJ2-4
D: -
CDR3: CASSEAPDSSLDIQYF
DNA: TGTGCCAGCAGTGAAGCACCGGACTCCTCACTGGACATTCAGTACTTC

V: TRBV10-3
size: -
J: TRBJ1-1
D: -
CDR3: CATRQLRDEAFF
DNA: TGTGCCACCCGACAACTCAGGGATGAAGCTTTCTTT

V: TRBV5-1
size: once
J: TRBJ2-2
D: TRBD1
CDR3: CASRLDRVTGELFF
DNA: TGCGCCAGCAGACTCGACAGGGTCACCGGGGAGCTGTTTTTT

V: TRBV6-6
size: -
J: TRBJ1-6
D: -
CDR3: CASSYRQDDSPLHF
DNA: TGTGCCAGCAGTTACCGGCAGGATGATTCACCCCTCCACTTT

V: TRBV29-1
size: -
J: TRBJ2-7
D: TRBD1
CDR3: CSVSPGGYEQYF
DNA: TGCAGCGTTTCTCCAGGGGGCTACGAGCAGTACTTC

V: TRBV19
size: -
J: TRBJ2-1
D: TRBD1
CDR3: CASSRDSYNEQFF
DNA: TGTGCCAGTAGCCGGGACAGCTACAATGAGCAGTTCTTC

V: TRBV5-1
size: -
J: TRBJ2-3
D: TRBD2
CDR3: CASSLATSGSSTDMQYF
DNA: TGCGCCAGCAGCTTGGCGACTAGCGGAAGCAGCACAGATATGCAGTATTTT

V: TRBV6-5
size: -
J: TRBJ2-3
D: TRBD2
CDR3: CASGTSGTDTQYF
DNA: TGTGCCAGCGGGACTAGCGGAACAGATACGCAGTATTTT

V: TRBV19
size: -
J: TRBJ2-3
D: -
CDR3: CASRPGGTDTQYF
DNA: TGTGCCAGTAGACCCGGGGGCACAGATACGCAGTATTTT

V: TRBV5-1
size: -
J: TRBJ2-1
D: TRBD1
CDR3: CASSPGQGLKNEQFF
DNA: TGCGCCAGCAGCCCGGGACAGGGACTGAAAAATGAGCAGTTCTTC

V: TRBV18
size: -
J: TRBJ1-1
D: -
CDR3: CASSLGQNTEAFF
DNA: TGTGCCAGCTCACTGGGACAAAACACTGAAGCTTTCTTT

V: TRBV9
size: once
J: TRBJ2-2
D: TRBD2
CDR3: CASSVGLAANTGELFF
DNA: TGTGCCAGCAGCGTCGGACTAGCGGCGAACACCGGGGAGCTGTTTTTT

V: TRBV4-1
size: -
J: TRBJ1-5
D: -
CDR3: CASSQVHLSNQPQHF
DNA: TGCGCCAGCAGCCAAGTACACCTTAGCAATCAGCCCCAGCATTTT

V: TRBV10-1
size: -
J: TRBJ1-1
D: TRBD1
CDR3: CASSADRDTEAFF
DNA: TGCGCCAGCAGTGCGGACAGGGACACTGAAGCTTTCTTT

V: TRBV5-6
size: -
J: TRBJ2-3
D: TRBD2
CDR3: CASSPELAGVDTQYF
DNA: TGTGCCAGCAGCCCCGAACTAGCGGGGGTAGATACGCAGTATTTT

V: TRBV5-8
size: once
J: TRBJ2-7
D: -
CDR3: CASSLDRISYEQYF
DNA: TGTGCCAGCAGCTTGGACAGGATCTCCTACGAGCAGTACTTC

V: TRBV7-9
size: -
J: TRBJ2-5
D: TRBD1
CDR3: CASSLPAGGGETQYF
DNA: TGTGCCAGCAGCTTACCGGCAGGGGGTGGGGAGACCCAGTACTTC

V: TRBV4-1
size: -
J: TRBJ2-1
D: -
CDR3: CASSLSTGDYYNEQFF
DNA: TGCGCCAGCAGCCTATCGACAGGGGACTACTACAATGAGCAGTTCTTC